Listed here are 26 T cell receptor beta chains from one sample, sequenced in a study of T cells after yellow fever vaccination. Each CDR3 protein gets one entry after TCRdb re-called the 5' RACE reads with MiXCR. This sample has nearly 350,000 distinct CDR3 sequences; around 8.1% occur once, and the top ten carry 15% to 20%. The source was PBMCs, collected around 45 days after the first yellow fever vaccination. The receptors derive from a man between 18 and 35 years old who received the YFV17D yellow fever vaccine.

This clonotype was seen a handful of times. This CDR3 reads CASADRDEETQYF. CDR3 in DNA: TGCGCCAGCGCTGACAGGGATGAAGAGACCCAGTACTTC. The chain carries TRBV4-1 and TRBJ2-5; 7 bases map to TRBD1. The germline V gene encodes CDR1 MGHRA and CDR2 YSYEKL. V shed 8 bases and J 3 bases; nucleotides not matched to a gene: 6. CDR3 length: 13 residues.

This clonotype occurred a few times. The chain employs TRBV5-1 and TRBJ2-7; no clear D. Germline V gives CDR1 SGHRS, CDR2 YFSETQ. Trimming pared 5 bases from V and 1 base from J, leaving 13 bases between. CDR3 size: 14 residues. CDR3 sequence (DNA): TGCGCCAGCAGTTCCGGGTATGGTTCCTACGAGCAGTACGTC. Its protein is CASSSGYGSYEQYV.

This clonotype was found a few times. The CDR3 sequence: CASSPHAGELFF. DNA of the CDR3: TGTGCCAGCAGTCCTCATGCCGGGGAGCTGTTTTTT. The chain combines TRBV27 with TRBJ2-2; D remains ambiguous. Trimming shortened V by 5 bases and J by 6 bases, and 7 bases separated the two germline ends. CDR1 is MNHEY and CDR2 is SMNVEV in the germline V gene (reference sequence). There are 12 residues in the CDR3.

The gene calls are TRBV5-1 and TRBJ1-1; D might be TRBD1 (6 bases). The V gene lost 2 bases and the J gene lost 3 bases, with 17 bases spanning the gap. The germline gives CDR1 SGHRS, CDR2 YFSETQ. CDR3 size: 16 residues. CDR3 DNA: TGCGCCAGCAGCTTCTCACAGGGAGAGGGGGACACTGAAGCTTTCTTT. This encodes CASSFSQGEGDTEAFF.

The chain recombines TRBV9 with TRBJ1-6; D gene unclear. CDR3 length equals 14 residues. Germline V gene data show CDR1 as SGDLS and CDR2 as YYNGEE. Trimming shortened V by 4 bases and J by 8 bases, and 13 bases separated the two germline ends. CDR3 bases: TGTGCCAGCAGCTCTTCTTCCTCTTATTCACCCCTCCACTTT. Translating it yields CASSSSSSYSPLHF.

This clonotype occurred many times. V usage is TRBV5-1 and J usage is TRBJ2-2; the match to TRBD2 covers 8 bases. Losses at the gene ends were 4 bases for V and 1 base for J; bases not matched to a gene: 3. CDR3 length: 15 amino acids. Germline assignment: CDR1 SGHRS and CDR2 YFSETQ. The CDR3 DNA reads as TGCGCCAGCAGCCGTAGCGGGGTGAACACCGGGGAGCTGTTTTTT. This codes for CASSRSGVNTGELFF. Full variable domain (outside the CDR3, taken from reference TRBV5-1 and TRBJ2-2): KAGVTQTPRYLIKTRGQQVTLSCSPISGHRSVSWYQQTPGQGLQFLFEYFSETQRNKGNFPGRFSGRQFSNSRSEMNVSTLELGDSALYLCASSRSGVNTGELFFGEGSRLTVL.

The chain carries TRBV9 and TRBJ2-5; 8 bases match TRBD2. Germline loops: CDR1 SGDLS, CDR2 YYNGEE. The CDR3 length is 18 residues. Trimming removed 2 bases from V and 5 bases from J; junction bases left unmatched: 17. CDR3 nucleotide sequence: TGTGCCAGCAGCGTCTCGAGCGGGGGACCCCTTAGGGGGGAGACCCAGTACTTC. It encodes CASSVSSGGPLRGETQYF. Full variable domain (outside the CDR3, taken from reference TRBV9 and TRBJ2-5): DSGVTQTPKHLITATGQRVTLRCSPRSGDLSVYWYQQSLDQGLQFLIQYYNGEERAKGNILERFSAQQFPDLHSELNLSSLELGDSALYFCASSVSSGGPLRGETQYFGPGTRLLVL.

In its sample, this clonotype was seen many times. The chain has TRBV5-4 and TRBJ2-3; perhaps TRBD2 as D (5 bases). The CDR3 length is 15 residues. V lost 1 base to trimming and J lost 4 bases, with 13 bases between them. The germline CDR1 and CDR2 sequences are SGHNT and YYREEE (reference sequence). The CDR3 loop reads CASSLNPSSPDTQYF. The DNA of the CDR3 is TGTGCCAGCAGCTTGAATCCTAGCAGTCCAGATACGCAGTATTTT.

The chain has TRBV28 and TRBJ2-7, with no clear D. The CDR3 has 17 residues. Trimming stripped 5 bases from V and 4 bases from J, with 24 bases between. Per the germline V gene, CDR1 is MDHEN and CDR2 is SYDVKM. CDR3 protein: CASSPGSPSRVGYEQYV. The CDR3 DNA reads TGTGCCAGCAGTCCGGGCTCGCCAAGTCGGGTCGGTTACGAGCAGTACGTC.

The rearrangement links TRBV6-2 or TRBV6-3 to TRBJ1-2, with 9 bases that match TRBD1. CDR1 and CDR2 from the germline V gene are MNHEY and SVGEGT. With V trimmed by 5 bases and J by 3 bases, 16 bases remained unmatched. There are 18 residues in the CDR3. The CDR3 DNA sequence: TGTGCCAGCAGTCCCGCAGGGACAGGGAAATTACGGGACTATGGCTACACCTTC. Translating it yields CASSPAGTGKLRDYGYTF.

In this sample, this clonotype turned up many times. This chain joins TRBV5-1 and TRBJ2-5; D perhaps matches TRBD2 (6 bases). With 4 bases removed from V and 2 bases from J, the gap between germline ends came to 18 bases. The CDR3 is made up of 16 amino acids. The germline gives CDR1 SGHRS, CDR2 YFSETQ. As DNA, the CDR3 is TGCGCCAGCAGCCGGGGGTCGTTGAGCGGACAAGAGACCCAGTACTTC. Translation: CASSRGSLSGQETQYF.

V and J are TRBV12-3 or TRBV12-4 and TRBJ1-1; D may be TRBD1 (5 bases). This CDR3 is 15 amino acids long. Trimming stripped 6 bases from V and 5 bases from J, with 19 bases between. The CDR3, as DNA: TGTGCCAGCAGCTCCACCTTAGGGGTTAGGACTGAAGCTTTCTTT. Encoded protein: CASSSTLGVRTEAFF.

The chain couples TRBV27 to TRBJ2-3, with D tentatively TRBD1 (5 bases). In germline, CDR1 is MNHEY, CDR2 SMNVEV (reference sequence). V shed 6 bases and J shed 2 bases, with 12 bases lying between them. The CDR3 is made up of 14 amino acids. CDR3 in amino acids: CASSPGWVTDTQYF. In DNA, the CDR3 is TGTGCCAGCAGCCCAGGGTGGGTCACAGATACGCAGTATTTT.

This sequence joins TRBV5-1 and TRBJ2-2, with TRBD2 matching 8 bases. Unmatched junction bases numbered 2, after V lost 0 bases and J lost 1 base. Germline CDR1 SGHRS, CDR2 YFSETQ. There are 16 residues in the CDR3. CDR3 protein: CASSLVAGKNTGELFF. CDR3 nucleotide sequence: TGCGCCAGCAGCTTGGTAGCGGGGAAGAACACCGGGGAGCTGTTTTTT.

The chain recombines TRBV25-1 with TRBJ2-4; tentatively, D is TRBD1 (6 bases). CDR3 size: 16 residues. Between the trimmed V and J ends, which lost 10 bases and 7 bases, there was a span of 26 bases. CDR1 and CDR2 (germline): MGHDK, SYGVNS. The CDR3 nucleotides read TGTGCCACCGTAGTTCAGGGGCGGATCGTCGAGAACATTCAGTACTTC. The encoded protein is CATVVQGRIVENIQYF. The whole variable domain, filled in from reference TRBV25-1 and TRBJ2-4, reads EADIYQTPRYLVIGTGKKITLECSQTMGHDKMYWYQQDPGMELHLIHYSYGVNSTEKGDLSSESTVSRIRTEHFPLTLESARPSHTSQYLCATVVQGRIVENIQYFGAGTRLSVL.

This chain connects TRBV4-1 to TRBJ2-1, with 8 bases fitting TRBD1. CDR3 length: 15 amino acids. Germline values: CDR1 MGHRA, CDR2 YSYEKL. The trim removed 6 bases at V and 6 bases at J, leaving 10 bases unmatched. The CDR3 sequence: CASRQTGVGGNEQFF. CDR3 sequence (DNA): TGCGCCAGCAGACAGACAGGGGTAGGAGGCAATGAGCAGTTCTTC.

The rearrangement uses TRBV11-3 and TRBJ2-7; tentative D call: TRBD2 (5 bases). Germline V gives CDR1 SGHNT, CDR2 YENEEA. The CDR3 has 12 residues. Trimming stripped 1 base from V and 8 bases from J, with 9 bases between. The CDR3 coding sequence is TGTGCCAGCAGCTTAGGTCCGGGAAAGCAGTACTTC. This codes for CASSLGPGKQYF.

This sequence joins TRBV20-1 and TRBJ2-1; 8 bases fit TRBD2. V was pared by 4 bases and J by 9 bases, with 8 bases of the junction left unmatched. CDR3 length equals 13 residues. Germline lookup yields CDR1 DFQATT and CDR2 SNEGSKA (reference sequence). The CDR3 region is CSAKRLARIEQFF. In nucleotides, the CDR3 is TGCAGTGCTAAAAGACTAGCGCGGATTGAGCAGTTCTTC.

This clonotype was observed a handful of times. This chain links TRBV6-1 with TRBJ2-7; the D is unclear. Germline loops: CDR1 MNHNS, CDR2 SASEGT. Between the trimmed V and J ends, which lost 10 bases and 5 bases, there was a span of 15 bases. This CDR3 spans 12 amino acids. The CDR3 spells CATSPPGDEQYF. The CDR3 bases are TGTGCCACCTCTCCCCCCGGCGACGAGCAGTACTTC.

This clonotype was seen at least ten times. The chain has TRBV20-1 and TRBJ1-2; no clear D gene. This CDR3 has 15 amino acids. Germline CDR1 reads DFQATT; CDR2 reads SNEGSKA (reference sequence). Deletions cut 1 base from V and 4 bases from J, with 16 bases between. CDR3 loop: CSARVWQRLFYGYTF. The CDR3 coding sequence is TGCAGTGCTAGAGTTTGGCAGCGGTTGTTCTATGGCTACACCTTC.

This clonotype appeared a few times. The V call is TRBV27, the J call TRBJ2-3; 9 positions match TRBD2. This CDR3 region has 16 residues. The V gene's germline CDR1 is MNHEY and CDR2 SMNVEV (reference sequence). Germline trimming cut 7 bases from V and 0 bases from J; bases unmatched to any gene: 8. The CDR3 DNA reads as TGTGCCAGCAATTTCCGGCTAGCGGGGAGCACAGATACGCAGTATTTT. Its translation is CASNFRLAGSTDTQYF.

This rearrangement joins TRBV29-1 to TRBJ2-5; no firm D call. Germline values: CDR1 SQVTM, CDR2 ANQGSEA. This CDR3 has 13 residues. V was pared by 2 bases and J by 3 bases, with 10 bases between. CDR3 DNA sequence: TGCAGCGTTGAACTGCGGATCGAAGAGACCCAGTACTTC. Its translation is CSVELRIEETQYF.

This clonotype was seen a few times. A junction end diverges from the germline sequence, so it may reflect a read error. The chain links TRBV2 to TRBJ2-1; 10 bases are shared with TRBD2. Germline-derived CDR1 and CDR2 are SNHLY and FYNNEI. This CDR3 contains 12 residues. As DNA, the CDR3 is TGTGCCAGCAGTGACCCTAGCGGGGGTGTTAGCTTC. This translates into CASSDPSGGVSF.

This clonotype was picked up a small number of times. The chain employs TRBV6-2 or TRBV6-3 and TRBJ1-5; D ambiguous. The germline CDR1 and CDR2 sequences are MNHEY and SVGEGT. Trimming cost V 10 bases and J 6 bases, with 16 bases left between them. CDR3 length: 13 amino acids. CDR3 sequence: CATALPGLQPQHF. In DNA, the CDR3 is TGTGCCACCGCCCTCCCAGGCCTTCAGCCCCAGCATTTT.

V gene TRBV28 combines with J gene TRBJ2-4; tentative D call: TRBD1 (6 bases). V lost 3 bases and J 6 bases, leaving 15 bases between the germline ends. Looked up from germline, CDR1 is MDHEN and CDR2 is SYDVKM. CDR3 length: 15 amino acids. The chain's CDR3 is CASSLSQGFSNIQYF. CDR3 nucleotide sequence: TGTGCCAGCAGTTTGAGTCAGGGGTTCTCAAACATTCAGTACTTC. The variable domain in full, with the rest retrieved from reference TRBV28 and TRBJ2-4, is DVKVTQSSRYLVKRTGEKVFLECVQDMDHENMFWYRQDPGLGLRLIYFSYDVKMKEKGDIPEGYSVSREKKERFSLILESASTNQTSMYLCASSLSQGFSNIQYFGAGTRLSVL.

The chain carries TRBV5-5 and TRBJ1-3, with D maybe TRBD1 (5 bases). The CDR3 spans 15 residues. Trimming took off 2 bases at V and 0 bases at J, with 9 bases between the two ends. Germline CDR1 SGHKS, CDR2 YYEKEE (reference sequence). CDR3 DNA sequence: TGTGCCAGCAGCTTAGGACAACCCTCTGGAAACACCATATATTTT. It translates to CASSLGQPSGNTIYF. Complete variable domain (other parts from reference TRBV5-5 and TRBJ1-3): DAGVTQSPTHLIKTRGQQVTLRCSPISGHKSVSWYQQVLGQGPQFIFQYYEKEERGRGNFPDRFSARQFPNYSSELNVNALLLGDSALYLCASSLGQPSGNTIYFGEGSWLTVV.